One and the same sample provided the 13 T cell receptor beta chains below, sequenced in a study of cytomegalovirus exposure and HLA in healthy donors. Primers: 60 Vbeta forward and 13 Jbeta reverse. Measured with immunoSEQ multiplex PCR; TCRdb has only the in-frame clones, and not every one. The repertoire consists of 100,000 to 120,000 clones, with over 65% occurring once and the leading ten covering around 4.2%. Sequencing was carried out using PBMCs. Receptors were obtained from a woman in her 40s in good health and CMV-seropositive.

The genes are TRBV5-6 and TRBJ1-3; no definite D call. Trimming cost V 1 base and J 0 bases, with 8 bases left between them. From germline, CDR1 is SGHDT and CDR2 YYEEEE. The CDR3 extends over 15 amino acids. CDR3 in amino acids: CASSLSPSSGNTIYF. The DNA of the CDR3 is TGTGCCAGCAGCTTGAGTCCGAGCTCTGGAAACACCATATATTTT.

This clone was counted only a few times. The chain links TRBV5-4 to TRBJ2-2; 8 nucleotides match TRBD2. Germline assignment: CDR1 SGHNT and CDR2 YYREEE (reference sequence). The CDR3 loop spans 15 amino acids. The V segment lost 7 bases and the J segment 5 bases; nucleotides outside the gene matches: 10. The DNA for the CDR3 is TGTGCCAGCTCCCCGGGGGGGATGCGGACCGGGGAGCTGTTTTTT. The encoded protein is CASSPGGMRTGELFF. Using reference TRBV5-4 and TRBJ2-2 for the parts outside the CDR3, the full variable domain is ETGVTQSPTHLIKTRGQQVTLRCSSQSGHNTVSWYQQALGQGPQFIFQYYREEENGRGNFPPRFSGLQFPNYSSELNVNALELDDSALYLCASSPGGMRTGELFFGEGSRLTVL.

In this sample, this clone turned up once. The chain links TRBV4-2 to TRBJ2-7, with TRBD2 matching over 10 bases. The CDR3 is 17 residues long. CDR1 is LGHNA, CDR2 YNFKEQ, per germline. Germline trimming cut 4 bases from V and 2 bases from J; bases unmatched to any gene: 11. CDR3 amino acids: CASSPGSGRSSTYEQYF. The CDR3 DNA follows: TGTGCCAGCAGCCCTGGTAGCGGGAGGTCCTCCACCTACGAGCAGTACTTC.

This clone was counted only a few times. The CDR3 is CASSPPVQGAREKLFF. In DNA form, the CDR3 reads TGTGCCAGCTCACCACCGGTACAGGGGGCACGGGAAAAACTGTTTTTT. The rearrangement uses TRBV18 and TRBJ1-4, with 9 bases fitting TRBD1. The length of the CDR3 is 16 residues. V was pared by 0 bases and J by 8 bases, with 7 bases of the junction left unmatched. Looked up from germline, CDR1 is KGHSH and CDR2 is LQKENI.

The genes are TRBV27 and TRBJ1-2; TRBD1 agrees at 8 bases. Trimming at V came to 5 bases and at J to 4 bases, leaving 12 bases not matched to a gene. Germline V gives CDR1 MNHEY, CDR2 SMNVEV (reference sequence). There are 16 residues in the CDR3. CDR3 bases: TGTGCCAGCAGTAGTGCGCTACAGGGGGTTCCCTATGGCTACACCTTC. Translation gives CASSSALQGVPYGYTF.

The chain has TRBV19 and TRBJ2-2; 9 bases map to TRBD2. Germline V lookup: CDR1 LNHDA, CDR2 SQIVND (reference sequence). The CDR3 sequence is 16 residues long. The trim removed 3 bases at V and 7 bases at J, leaving 9 bases unmatched. CDR3 coding DNA: TGTGCCAGTAGTATCATCCAGCGGGAGGTAGGCGGGGAGCTGTTTTTT. Protein: CASSIIQREVGGELFF.

The rearrangement links TRBV18 to TRBJ2-3, with 7 bases matching TRBD1. Germline CDR1 is KGHSH and CDR2 is LQKENI. This CDR3 contains 17 residues. Trimming at V came to 0 bases and at J to 4 bases, leaving 10 bases not matched to a gene. The CDR3 sequence: CASSPPSAGGEADTQYF. DNA of the CDR3: TGTGCCAGCTCACCACCCAGTGCAGGGGGAGAGGCAGATACGCAGTATTTT.

This clone was recorded only once. J is TRBJ2-7 and V is TRBV27, with 8 bases matching TRBD1. Per germline, CDR1 MNHEY and CDR2 SMNVEV (reference sequence). The CDR3 loop spans 15 amino acids. The V gene end was trimmed by 5 bases and the J gene end by 1 base; junction bases not matched to a gene: 7. The CDR3, as DNA: TGTGCCAGCAGTCAGGGGGCTTCGATATCCTACGAGCAGTACTTC. As protein: CASSQGASISYEQYF.

V gene TRBV30 combines with J gene TRBJ2-7, with 16 bases lining up with TRBD2. CDR3 length: 17 amino acids. Germline V CDR1 and CDR2: GTSNPN, SVGIG (reference sequence). Trimming removed 3 bases from V and 6 bases from J; junction bases left unmatched: 11. This CDR3 reads CAWSPIGTSGGAAEQYF. DNA of the CDR3: TGTGCCTGGAGCCCAATCGGGACTAGCGGGGGGGCGGCCGAGCAGTACTTC.

The V and J genes are TRBV18 and TRBJ1-2, with a possible D match to TRBD1 (6 bases). CDR1 and CDR2 (germline): KGHSH, LQKENI. The V and J ends lost 4 bases and 1 base respectively, with 13 bases between them. This CDR3 has 15 residues. The CDR3 bases are TGTGCCAGCTCACTCCGGACAGATGTTAACTATGGCTACACCTTC. Its protein product is CASSLRTDVNYGYTF.

Concerning this clone: Its ends do not fully match the called genes, so a read error is possible. The V and J genes are TRBV13 and TRBJ1-3; 9 bases fit TRBD1. The CDR3 has 17 amino acids. Per germline, CDR1 PRHDT and CDR2 FYEKMQ (reference sequence). CDR3 nucleotide sequence: TGTGTCAGCAGCTTAGTCCGGGACAGGGCTTCTGGAAACACCATATATTTT. It is translated as CVSSLVRDRASGNTIYF.

The chain links TRBV9 to TRBJ2-1, with 8 bases matching TRBD2. V lost 4 bases to trimming and J lost 9 bases; unmatched junction nucleotides: 18. The CDR3 covers 17 residues. Germline loops: CDR1 SGDLS, CDR2 YYNGEE. This CDR3 is CASSIPSRAGVSGEQFF. CDR3 sequence (DNA): TGTGCCAGCAGCATCCCCTCCCGAGCGGGAGTGTCGGGTGAGCAGTTCTTC.

The chain has TRBV6-6 and TRBJ2-3, with 13 nucleotides matching TRBD2. Germline trimming cut 6 bases from V and 0 bases from J; bases unmatched to any gene: 3. Germline loops: CDR1 MNHNY, CDR2 SVGAGI (reference sequence). CDR3 length: 16 amino acids. CDR3 coding DNA: TGTGCCAGCAGGAGGACTAGCGGGGGAAGCACAGATACGCAGTATTTT. Its protein product is CASRRTSGGSTDTQYF.